A single T cell receptor (beta chain) is shown here with its context. Treatment described: randomized to nivolumab then ipilimumab (arm A) or the reverse (arm B). Sorted cells were live CD3+CD8+, lacking CD19 and CD56, from PBMCs. The data were taken from a study of sequential checkpoint blockade in melanoma. Study summary: Randomization was 1:1 between first-line nivolumab→ipilimumab and ipilimumab→nivolumab.

The CDR3 has 15 amino acids. Germline V CDR1 and CDR2: SNHLY, FYNNEI. The V gene end was trimmed by 6 bases and the J gene end by 3 bases; junction bases not matched to a gene: 6. TCRdb keeps only in-frame clones here, not all; method: immunoSEQ multiplex PCR. The sample yields approximately 23,000 clones, roughly 80% seen once. This clonotype was sampled from a human donor with melanoma. Sequenced material: CD8+ T cells sorted from blood (inferred from file names), taken from a patient given nivolumab and ipilimumab in sequence. The genes are TRBV2 and TRBJ1-5; TRBD1 aligns across 9 bases. The CDR3 DNA reads as TGTGCCAGCAGCTGGACAGGGGCTACCAATCAGCCCCAGCATTTT. It specifies CASSWTGATNQPQHF.